This passage covers 23 T cell receptor beta chains from one sample sequenced in a study of T-cell reconstitution after alpha-beta-depleted transplantation in children. The TCRbeta library incorporated unique molecular identifiers. Each CDR3 protein is one row after TCRdb ran MiXCR on the PCR reads. The sample comprises 700,000 or so distinct CDR3 sequences, around 13% of which are singletons, and roughly 0.77% rests with the top ten. The input for sequencing was PBMCs, taken before TCRalphabeta/CD19-depleted stem cell transplant. These receptors were taken from a girl aged 2 to 9 with congenital amegakaryocytic thrombocytopenia, due to receive a stem cell transplant.

This clonotype appeared many times. The chain has TRBV7-9 and TRBJ1-2, with 7 positions matching TRBD1. The trim removed 5 bases at V and 6 bases at J, leaving 6 bases unmatched. Germline V gene lookup returns CDR1 SEHNR and CDR2 FQNEAQ (reference sequence). This CDR3 contains 13 residues. The CDR3 loop is CASSPDRIDGYTF. For the CDR3, the DNA is TGTGCCAGCAGCCCGGACAGGATCGATGGCTACACCTTC.

This clonotype showed up just a few times. The junction differs from germline at one of its ends, possibly a read error. The gene calls are TRBV7-9 and TRBJ2-1; D not certain. The CDR3 has 13 residues. The germline CDR1 and CDR2 sequences are SEHNR and FQNEAQ (reference sequence). CDR3: CASIPILGSHRVF. Here the CDR3 DNA reads TGTGCCAGCATCCCAATATTGGGCTCCCACCGGGTCTTC.

This chain links TRBV12-3 or TRBV12-4 with TRBJ1-2; D unresolved. The CDR3 runs 12 residues. V gave up 3 bases and J gave up 4 bases, with 6 bases separating them. The CDR3 protein is CASSFGVYGYTF. CDR3 nucleotide sequence: TGTGCCAGCAGTTTTGGGGTCTATGGCTACACCTTC.

This clonotype was recorded a few times. The chain is built from TRBV2 and TRBJ2-7; D may be TRBD1 (6 bases). Germline assignment: CDR1 SNHLY and CDR2 FYNNEI. V was clipped by 8 bases and J by 5 bases, with 16 bases between them. The CDR3 consists of 13 residues. CDR3 loop: CASQGSLSDEQYF. As DNA, the CDR3 is TGTGCCAGCCAGGGGTCCCTTTCCGACGAGCAGTACTTC.

This clonotype has ten or more counts. The chain combines TRBV4-1 with TRBJ2-2, with 8 bases matching TRBD2. This CDR3 comprises 17 residues. Trimming at V came to 8 bases and at J to 6 bases, leaving 17 bases not matched to a gene. Per germline, CDR1 MGHRA and CDR2 YSYEKL. The CDR3 DNA is TGCGCCAGCCACCCCGGACTAGCCGGAAGAAGGGCCGGGGAGCTGTTTTTT. It translates to CASHPGLAGRRAGELFF.

J is TRBJ1-4 and V is TRBV18; possible D gene TRBD1, 5 bases. CDR1 KGHSH and CDR2 LQKENI come from the germline V gene. The CDR3 totals 13 residues. V was cut by 4 bases and J by 8 bases, with 11 bases left in between. CDR3 DNA sequence: TGTGCCAGCTCACGGGGCCAAGAGGAAAAACTGTTTTTT. Its translation: CASSRGQEEKLFF.

In this sample, this clonotype turned up many times. The chain recombines TRBV29-1 with TRBJ2-7, with D unresolved. The CDR3 has 12 amino acids. V was shortened by 3 bases and J by 3 bases, with 9 bases between the two germline ends. Germline CDR1 SQVTM, CDR2 ANQGSEA. This CDR3 is CSVDSGDYEQYF. In nucleotides, the CDR3 is TGCAGCGTTGACTCAGGAGACTACGAGCAGTACTTC.

The CDR3 sequence: CASSPGTGSEKLFF. In DNA form, the CDR3 reads TGTGCCAGCAGCCCCGGGACAGGTTCCGAAAAACTGTTTTTT. The V and J genes are TRBV7-9 and TRBJ1-4, with 8 bases fitting TRBD1. The CDR3 is made up of 14 amino acids. V shed 5 bases, J shed 8 bases, and the junction held 7 bases outside the gene matches. CDR1 is SEHNR and CDR2 is FQNEAQ in the germline V gene (reference sequence).

This clonotype was seen ten or more times. J is TRBJ2-1 and V is TRBV20-1; 7 bases map to TRBD2. The length of the CDR3 is 15 residues. Germline CDR1 and CDR2: DFQATT and SNEGSKA (reference sequence). V gave up 3 bases and J gave up 9 bases; unmatched junction bases: 14. The CDR3: CSASGSKRDRAEQFF. The CDR3 DNA follows: TGCAGTGCTAGTGGTAGCAAGCGGGATAGGGCTGAGCAGTTCTTC.

This clonotype was seen ten or more times. The chain employs TRBV7-7 and TRBJ2-1; D is perhaps TRBD2 (5 bases). The CDR3 is made up of 17 amino acids. V was clipped by 4 bases and J by 2 bases, with 18 bases between them. CDR1 is SSHAT, CDR2 FNYEAQ, per germline (reference sequence). The CDR3 spells CASSSRPPLEPYNEQFF. CDR3 nucleotides: TGTGCCAGCAGCTCCAGACCCCCACTAGAACCCTACAATGAGCAGTTCTTC.

Concerning this clonotype: This likely comes from a read error, as the CDR3 has no conserved phenylalanine or tryptophan at its end. V gene TRBV12-3 or TRBV12-4 combines with J gene TRBJ2-1; the match to TRBD2 covers 7 bases. The CDR3 is 15 amino acids. V shed 3 bases and J 4 bases; nucleotides not matched to a gene: 6. Here the CDR3 DNA reads TGTGCCAGCAGTTTGAGTGGCGGGGGATACAATGAGCAGTTCTTA. Protein product: CASSLSGGGYNEQFL.

J is TRBJ2-5 and V is TRBV4-1; no reliable D call. Germline V lookup: CDR1 MGHRA, CDR2 YSYEKL. CDR3 length: 15 amino acids. Trimming cost V 1 base and J 5 bases, with 14 bases left between them. This CDR3 is CASSQVDRPSETQYF. In DNA form, the CDR3 reads TGCGCCAGCAGCCAAGTTGATCGGCCCTCGGAGACCCAGTACTTC.

This clonotype was seen at least ten times. This chain links TRBV20-1 with TRBJ2-2; D may be TRBD1 (6 bases). Germline-derived CDR1 and CDR2 are DFQATT and SNEGSKA (reference sequence). The CDR3 contains 15 residues. V was cut by 4 bases and J by 4 bases, with 16 bases left in between. Written as DNA, the CDR3 is TGCAGTGCTAAGGCAGGGGCCGCTCTCACCGGGGAGCTGTTTTTT. This gives the protein CSAKAGAALTGELFF.

This chain joins TRBV7-9 and TRBJ2-5; D may be TRBD1 (6 bases). Trimming stripped 2 bases from V and 5 bases from J, with 12 bases between. The CDR3 contains 14 residues. CDR1 and CDR2 (germline): SEHNR, FQNEAQ (reference sequence). This CDR3 reads CASSLMGTRETQYF. In DNA, the CDR3 is TGTGCCAGCAGCTTAATGGGGACACGGGAGACCCAGTACTTC. The whole variable domain, remainder taken from reference TRBV7-9 and TRBJ2-5, is DTGVSQNPRHKITKRGQNVTFRCDPISEHNRLYWYRQTLGQGPEFLTYFQNEAQLEKSRLLSDRFSAERPKGSFSTLEIQRTEQGDSAMYLCASSLMGTRETQYFGPGTRLLVL.

Here the CDR3 reads CSATLGAGFSTDTQYF. The CDR3 DNA reads as TGCAGTGCTACCCTCGGGGCGGGGTTTAGCACAGATACGCAGTATTTT. The V gene is TRBV20-1, the J gene TRBJ2-3; TRBD2 is a possible D gene (6 bases). The CDR3 is 16 amino acids. Trimming stripped 4 bases from V and 0 bases from J, with 17 bases between. CDR1 DFQATT and CDR2 SNEGSKA come from the germline V gene (reference sequence).

This clonotype was counted many times. The chain is built from TRBV10-3 and TRBJ2-5; tentative D call: TRBD1 (5 bases). CDR1 is ENHRY, CDR2 SYGVKD, per germline. CDR3 length: 13 residues. The V end was cut by 2 bases, the J end by 2 bases, with 6 bases between. Here the CDR3 reads CAISEQGQETQYF. Here the CDR3 DNA reads TGTGCCATCAGTGAGCAGGGACAAGAGACCCAGTACTTC.

This clonotype was detected many times. The V call is TRBV29-1, the J call TRBJ1-1; 7 bases are shared with TRBD1. CDR3 length: 14 residues. V gave up 1 base and J gave up 2 bases; unmatched junction bases: 4. CDR1 is SQVTM, CDR2 ANQGSEA, per germline. The CDR3 is CSVEVKGANTEAFF. The CDR3 coding sequence is TGCAGCGTTGAAGTTAAGGGGGCTAACACTGAAGCTTTCTTT. Using reference TRBV29-1 and TRBJ1-1 for the parts outside the CDR3, the full variable domain is SAVISQKPSRDICQRGTSLTIQCQVDSQVTMMFWYRQQPGQSLTLIATANQGSEATYESGFVIDKFPISRPNLTFSTLTVSNMSPEDSSIYLCSVEVKGANTEAFFGQGTRLTVV.

The chain carries TRBV10-3 and TRBJ2-7, with D tentatively TRBD2 (7 bases). The length of the CDR3 is 14 residues. The germline V gene encodes CDR1 ENHRY and CDR2 SYGVKD. V lost 8 bases and J lost 6, with 20 bases in between. The CDR3 bases are TGTGCCATCCGGGGAGGGGGGCTTTCGGCCGAGCAGTACTTC. Residues: CAIRGGGLSAEQYF.

This clonotype appeared a few times. The chain employs TRBV30 and TRBJ2-7, with 7 bases matching TRBD1. Germline-derived CDR1 and CDR2 are GTSNPN and SVGIG (reference sequence). This CDR3 comprises 14 residues. The V gene end was trimmed by 0 bases and the J gene end by 6 bases; junction bases not matched to a gene: 8. The chain's CDR3 is CAWSVGGTEAEQYF. In DNA form, the CDR3 reads TGTGCCTGGAGTGTAGGTGGGACAGAGGCCGAGCAGTACTTC.

The chain uses TRBV30 and TRBJ1-4; the D is unclear. The CDR3 loop spans 13 amino acids. Deletions cut 2 bases from V and 7 bases from J, with 11 bases between. CDR1 and CDR2 from the germline V gene are GTSNPN and SVGIG (reference sequence). CDR3 nucleotides: TGTGCCTGGAGTCCCCCGGTTGCTGAAAAACTGTTTTTT. Translating it yields CAWSPPVAEKLFF.

This chain links TRBV7-2 with TRBJ2-1, with 7 bases lining up with TRBD2. The J segment lost 5 bases and the V segment lost 6 bases, leaving 13 bases of the junction unmatched. The germline V gene encodes CDR1 SGHTA and CDR2 FQGNSA. CDR3 size: 16 residues. The CDR3 region has the DNA TGTGCCAGCAGAAAAAAATGGGACTACAACGACAATGAGCAGTTCTTC. Translated: CASRKKWDYNDNEQFF.

Regarding this clonotype: An end of the junction differs from the germline gene, which may be a read error. The CDR3 nucleotides read TGTACCAGCAGCTTAGAACTAGCGGGAGGGTACAATGAGCAGTTCTTC. Protein: CTSSLELAGGYNEQFF. This chain uses TRBV11-2 with TRBJ2-1; 13 positions agree with TRBD2. The CDR3 covers 16 residues. CDR1 SGHAT and CDR2 FQNNGV come from the germline V gene.

In its sample, this clonotype was seen many times. This chain joins TRBV5-1 and TRBJ2-7; 10 positions agree with TRBD2. V dropped 4 bases and J dropped 3; count of bases not matched to a gene: 7. There are 15 residues in the CDR3. Germline CDR1 is SGHRS and CDR2 is YFSETQ. The CDR3 DNA sequence: TGCGCCAGCAGCAAACCCGGGACTAGCGTCTACGAGCAGTACTTC. It is translated as CASSKPGTSVYEQYF.